This passage covers 3 T cell receptor beta chains from one sample sequenced in a study of CD8 T cell repertoires and HIV-1 epitope variants. TCRdb's table, derived via immunoSEQ multiplex PCR, lists solely in-frame clones and lacks some. The profile covers about 90,000 clones, with more than 65% appearing a single time and roughly 25% taken by the ten largest. Sequencing was carried out using uncultured baseline CD8+ T cells from peripheral blood mononuclear cells (PBMCs). The origin of the receptors is a male donor with HIV.

The chain recombines TRBV4-1 with TRBJ1-5, with a weak D call TRBD1 (5 bases). Germline V lookup: CDR1 MGHRA, CDR2 YSYEKL. CDR3 length: 15 amino acids. Trimming took 0 bases from V and 6 from J, leaving 12 bases between them. This chain's CDR3 is CASSQESGLGQPQHF. In nucleotides, the CDR3 is TGCGCCAGCAGCCAAGAGTCAGGGTTGGGTCAGCCCCAGCATTTT.

This chain uses TRBV27 with TRBJ2-1; 8 bases are a match to TRBD2. Germline loops: CDR1 MNHEY, CDR2 SMNVEV (reference sequence). The CDR3 length is 14 residues. V shed 4 bases and J 13 bases; nucleotides not matched to a gene: 12. CDR3 amino acids: CASSSQSSGAPQFF. The CDR3 coding sequence is TGTGCCAGCAGTTCCCAGAGTAGCGGGGCCCCACAGTTCTTC.

This chain links TRBV19 with TRBJ1-2; D remains ambiguous. The CDR3 extends over 12 amino acids. Germline CDR1 is LNHDA and CDR2 is SQIVND (reference sequence). The V gene lost 4 bases and the J gene lost 3 bases, with 6 bases spanning the gap. The DNA of the CDR3 is TGTGCCAGTAGTACAGGAGACTATGGCTACACCTTC. Residues: CASSTGDYGYTF.